This T cell receptor (beta chain) is from a study of blood T cell repertoires in COVID-19. Study overall: Sites in the United States, Italy and Spain provided acute and convalescent COVID-19 samples. PBMCs, B-cell-depleted T cells, or T cells were the source of the cDNA or gDNA that made up the material.

Authors' methods: Amplification of reference gene primers was used by the study to estimate nucleated cell counts. The protocol was immunoSEQ multiplex PCR, while the TCRdb copy is restricted to in-frame clones and leaves out a portion. V, J and clone size reflect that table, while D and trimming were determined from the DNA. The sample consists of roughly 390,000 clones, 85% of them appearing once. This clone was seen a single time. CDR1 and CDR2 (germline): ENHRY, SYGVKD. The CDR3 loop spans 14 amino acids. V shed 9 bases and J 3 bases; nucleotides not matched to a gene: 3. Material for sequencing was peripheral blood. The rearrangement links TRBV10-3 to TRBJ1-6, with 9 bases lining up with TRBD1. The sequence was obtained from a woman aged 18 to 35 with acute or convalescent COVID-19. The CDR3 here is CAIRDRDYNSPLHF. For the CDR3, the DNA is TGTGCCATTCGGGACAGGGACTATAATTCACCCCTCCACTTT.